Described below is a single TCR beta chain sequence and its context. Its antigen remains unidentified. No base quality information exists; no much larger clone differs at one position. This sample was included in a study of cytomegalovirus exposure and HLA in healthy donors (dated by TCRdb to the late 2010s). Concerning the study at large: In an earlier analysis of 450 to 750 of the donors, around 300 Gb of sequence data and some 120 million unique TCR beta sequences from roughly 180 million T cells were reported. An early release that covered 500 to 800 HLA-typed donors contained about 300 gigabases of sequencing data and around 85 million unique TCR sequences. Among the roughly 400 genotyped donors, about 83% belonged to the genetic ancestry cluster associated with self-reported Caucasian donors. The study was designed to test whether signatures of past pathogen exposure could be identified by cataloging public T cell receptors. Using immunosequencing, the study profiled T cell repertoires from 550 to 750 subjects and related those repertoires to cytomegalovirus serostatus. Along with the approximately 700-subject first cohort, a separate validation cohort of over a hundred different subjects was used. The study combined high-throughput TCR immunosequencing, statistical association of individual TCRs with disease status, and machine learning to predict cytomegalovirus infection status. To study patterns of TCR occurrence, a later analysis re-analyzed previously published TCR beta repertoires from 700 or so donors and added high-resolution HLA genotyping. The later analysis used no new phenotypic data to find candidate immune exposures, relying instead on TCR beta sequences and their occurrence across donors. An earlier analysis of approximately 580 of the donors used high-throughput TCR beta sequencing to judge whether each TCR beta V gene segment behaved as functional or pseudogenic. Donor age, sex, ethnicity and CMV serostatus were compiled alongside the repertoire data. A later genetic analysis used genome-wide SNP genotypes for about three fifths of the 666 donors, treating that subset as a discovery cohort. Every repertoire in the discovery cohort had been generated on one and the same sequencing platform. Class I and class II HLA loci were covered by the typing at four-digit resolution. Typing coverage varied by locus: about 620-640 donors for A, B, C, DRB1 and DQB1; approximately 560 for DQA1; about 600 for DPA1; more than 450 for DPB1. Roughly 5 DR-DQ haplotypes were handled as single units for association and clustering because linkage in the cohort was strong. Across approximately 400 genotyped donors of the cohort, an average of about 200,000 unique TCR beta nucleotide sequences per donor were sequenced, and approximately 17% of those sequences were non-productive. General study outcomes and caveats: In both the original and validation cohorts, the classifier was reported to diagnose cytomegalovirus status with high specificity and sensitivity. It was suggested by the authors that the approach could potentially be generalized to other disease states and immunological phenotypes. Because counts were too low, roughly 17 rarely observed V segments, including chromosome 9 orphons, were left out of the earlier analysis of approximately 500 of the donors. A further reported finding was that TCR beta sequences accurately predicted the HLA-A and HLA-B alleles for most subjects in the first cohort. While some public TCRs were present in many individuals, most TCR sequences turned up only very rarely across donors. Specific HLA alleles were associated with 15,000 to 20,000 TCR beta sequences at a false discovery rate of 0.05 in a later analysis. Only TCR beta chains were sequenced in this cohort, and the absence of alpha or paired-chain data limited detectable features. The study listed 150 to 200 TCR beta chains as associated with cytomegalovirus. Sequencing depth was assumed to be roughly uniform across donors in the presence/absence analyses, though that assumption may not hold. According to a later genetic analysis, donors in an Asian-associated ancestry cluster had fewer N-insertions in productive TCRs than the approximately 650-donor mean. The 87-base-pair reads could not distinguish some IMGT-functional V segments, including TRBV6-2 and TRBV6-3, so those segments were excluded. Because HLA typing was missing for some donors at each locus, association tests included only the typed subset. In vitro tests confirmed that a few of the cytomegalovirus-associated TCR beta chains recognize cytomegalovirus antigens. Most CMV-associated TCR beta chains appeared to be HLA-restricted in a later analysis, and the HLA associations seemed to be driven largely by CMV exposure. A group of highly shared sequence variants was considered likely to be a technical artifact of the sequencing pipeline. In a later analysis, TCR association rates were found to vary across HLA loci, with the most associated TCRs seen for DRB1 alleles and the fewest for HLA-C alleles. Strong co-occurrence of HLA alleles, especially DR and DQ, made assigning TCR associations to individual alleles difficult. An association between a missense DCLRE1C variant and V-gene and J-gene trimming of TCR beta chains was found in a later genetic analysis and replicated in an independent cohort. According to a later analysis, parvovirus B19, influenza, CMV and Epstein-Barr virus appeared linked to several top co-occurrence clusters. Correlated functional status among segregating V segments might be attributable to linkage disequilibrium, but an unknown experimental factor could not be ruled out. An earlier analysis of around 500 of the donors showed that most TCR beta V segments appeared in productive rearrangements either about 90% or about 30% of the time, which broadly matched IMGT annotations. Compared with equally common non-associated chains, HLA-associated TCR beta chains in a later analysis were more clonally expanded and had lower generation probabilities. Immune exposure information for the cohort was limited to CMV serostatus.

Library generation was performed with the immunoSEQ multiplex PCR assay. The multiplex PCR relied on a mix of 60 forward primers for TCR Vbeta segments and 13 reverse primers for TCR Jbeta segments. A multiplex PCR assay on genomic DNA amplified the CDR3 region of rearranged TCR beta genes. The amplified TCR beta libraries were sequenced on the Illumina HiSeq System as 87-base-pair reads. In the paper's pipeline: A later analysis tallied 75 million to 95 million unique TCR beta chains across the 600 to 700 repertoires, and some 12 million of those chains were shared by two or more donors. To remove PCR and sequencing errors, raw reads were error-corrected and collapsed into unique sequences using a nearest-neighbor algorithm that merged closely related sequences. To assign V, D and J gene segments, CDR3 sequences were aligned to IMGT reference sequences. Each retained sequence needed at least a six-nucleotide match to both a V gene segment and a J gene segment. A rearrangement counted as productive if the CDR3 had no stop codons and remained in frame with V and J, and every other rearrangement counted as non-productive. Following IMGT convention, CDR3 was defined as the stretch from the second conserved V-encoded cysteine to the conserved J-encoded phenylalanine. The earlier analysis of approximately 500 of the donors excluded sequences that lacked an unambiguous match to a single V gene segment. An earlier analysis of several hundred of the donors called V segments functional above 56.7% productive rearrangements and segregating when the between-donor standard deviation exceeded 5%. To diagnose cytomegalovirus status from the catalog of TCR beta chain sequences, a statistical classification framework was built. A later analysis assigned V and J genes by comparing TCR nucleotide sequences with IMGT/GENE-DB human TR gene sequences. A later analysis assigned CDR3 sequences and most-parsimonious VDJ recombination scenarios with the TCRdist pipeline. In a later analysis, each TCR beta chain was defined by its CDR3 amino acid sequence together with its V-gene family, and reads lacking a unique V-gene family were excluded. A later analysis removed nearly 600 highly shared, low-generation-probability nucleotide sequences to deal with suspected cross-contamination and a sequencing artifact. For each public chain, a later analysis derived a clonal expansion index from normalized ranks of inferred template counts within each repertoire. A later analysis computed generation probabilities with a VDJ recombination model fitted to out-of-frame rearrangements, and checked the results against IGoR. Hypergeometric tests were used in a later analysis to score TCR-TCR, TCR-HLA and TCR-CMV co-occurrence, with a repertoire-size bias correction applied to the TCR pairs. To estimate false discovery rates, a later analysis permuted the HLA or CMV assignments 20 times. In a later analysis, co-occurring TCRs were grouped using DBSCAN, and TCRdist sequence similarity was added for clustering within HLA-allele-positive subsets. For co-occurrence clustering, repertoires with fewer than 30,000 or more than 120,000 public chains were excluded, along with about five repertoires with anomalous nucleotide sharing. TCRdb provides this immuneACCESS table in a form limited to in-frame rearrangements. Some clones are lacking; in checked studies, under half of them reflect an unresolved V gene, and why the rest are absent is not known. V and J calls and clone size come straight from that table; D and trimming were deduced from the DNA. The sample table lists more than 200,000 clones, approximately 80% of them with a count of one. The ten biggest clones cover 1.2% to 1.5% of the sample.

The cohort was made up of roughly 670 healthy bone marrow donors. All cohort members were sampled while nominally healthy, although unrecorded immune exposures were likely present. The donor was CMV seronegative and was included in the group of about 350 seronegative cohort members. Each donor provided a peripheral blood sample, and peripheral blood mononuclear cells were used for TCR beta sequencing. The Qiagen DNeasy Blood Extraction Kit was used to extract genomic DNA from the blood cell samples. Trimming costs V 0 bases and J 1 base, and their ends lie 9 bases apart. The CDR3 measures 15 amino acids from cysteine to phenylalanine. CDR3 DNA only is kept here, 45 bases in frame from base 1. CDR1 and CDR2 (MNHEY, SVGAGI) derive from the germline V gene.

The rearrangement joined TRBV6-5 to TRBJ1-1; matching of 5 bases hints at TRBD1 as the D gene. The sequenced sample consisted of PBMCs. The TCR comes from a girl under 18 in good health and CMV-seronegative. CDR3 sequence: CASSYSRVPNTEAFF. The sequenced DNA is TGTGCCAGCAGTTACTCCAGGGTACCGAACACTGAAGCTTTCTTT.